The clone carrying this T cell receptor beta chain was found a few times. Its antigen is unknown. The V gene end was trimmed by 0 bases and the J gene end by 1 base; junction bases not matched to a gene: 7. The CDR3 runs to 16 residues. Germline V gene lookup returns CDR1 SGHRS and CDR2 YFSETQ. This sample stems from a study of beta chain features in type 1 diabetes. Findings and limits, study-wide: Relative to healthy donors, patients appeared to have naive, central memory and Treg TCRB repertoires that were more similar. A moderate, significant TCRB CDR3 shortening appeared in type 1 diabetes across four CD4+ subsets.

Reverse transcribing all isolated RNA meant expressed TCRB transcripts were sequenced. Reads from naive, central memory and regulatory T cell samples averaged about 3.9 million. Only in-frame clones appear in the TCRdb table, and some are missing; sequencing was by immunoSEQ multiplex PCR. The profile shows 160,000 or so clones, approximately 8.8% of them singletons. The V call is TRBV5-1, the J call TRBJ2-7, with 7 bases that match TRBD2. Sample: central memory CD4+ T cells from blood. This receptor was taken from a woman in her twenties or thirties with type 1 diabetes. CDR3 coding DNA: TGCGCCAGCAGCTTGGTGGCGGCGGGAGAATCCTACGAGCAGTACTTC. Translation gives CASSLVAAGESYEQYF.